This TCR beta chain is drawn from a study of blood T cells in healthy people across ages. CDR1 is SGHTA, CDR2 FQGNSA, per germline. V lost 3 bases and J lost 3, with 14 bases in between. The CDR3 is 15 amino acids. With regard to this clonotype: Its antigen is undetermined.

Findings of the study overall: Older age went with lower TCR beta diversity per million T cells, in a roughly linear way. Aged donors had fewer naive CD4+ cells and lower diversity than long-lived donors.

The use of a sample-barcoded 5' primer and a J-beta primer mix characterized a second PCR of about 6 to 11 cycles. TCRdb passed the 5' RACE reads through MiXCR, listing each CDR3 protein once. Altogether some 760,000 distinct CDR3 sequences are present, just under 25% being singletons, with the ten largest covering 9.4%. The same data also contributed to another study, on T cells of mothers and their children. Per that study: Persistent microchimeric T cell clones were sought, and none were detected.

This chain uses TRBV7-2 with TRBJ1-2, with unresolved D. The clonotype was recovered from a boy younger than 18 in good health. Sequencing was performed on blood. The CDR3 here is CASSFAGGTYYGYTF. Here the CDR3 DNA reads TGTGCCAGCAGCTTCGCGGGAGGAACTTACTATGGCTACACCTTC.